This passage covers 8 T cell receptor beta chains from one sample sequenced in a study of patients and donors after allogeneic stem cell transplantation. In TCRdb, the RT-PCR reads were re-called with MiXCR into one record per CDR3 protein. This table holds 900,000 to 1,000,000 distinct CDR3 sequences, approximately 18% found once. Sequencing used blood, either unsorted or a sorted T cell fraction (not recorded which). These receptors all come from a human donor who was either an allogeneic HSCT recipient or a stem cell or donor lymphocyte infusion donor (not recorded which). It is not recorded whose cells these are; they may come from a transplant donor.

This chain uses TRBV6-1 with TRBJ2-6; maybe TRBD2 (5 bases). The ends were cut back, 7 bases at V and 0 bases at J, with 13 bases in the middle. From germline, CDR1 is MNHNS and CDR2 SASEGT. The CDR3 totals 16 residues. The CDR3 here is CASIWVEGSGANVLTF. Written as DNA, the CDR3 is TGTGCCAGCATCTGGGTAGAGGGCTCTGGGGCCAACGTCCTGACTTTC.

The chain links TRBV5-1 to TRBJ2-6, with D possibly being TRBD1 or TRBD2 (5 bases each). Trimming took 2 bases from V and 2 from J, leaving 8 bases between them. The CDR3 sequence is 15 residues long. The V gene's germline CDR1 is SGHRS and CDR2 YFSETQ. The CDR3 loop is CASSFRDPGANVLTF. As DNA, the CDR3 is TGCGCCAGCAGCTTTAGGGACCCTGGGGCCAACGTCCTGACTTTC.

This clonotype was seen many times. CDR3 protein: CASSLGQGAQPQHF. CDR3 DNA sequence: TGTGCCAGCAGCTTAGGACAGGGGGCACAGCCCCAGCATTTT. This chain uses TRBV11-2 with TRBJ1-5, with TRBD1 matching 10 bases. The germline gives CDR1 SGHAT, CDR2 FQNNGV. The CDR3 is made up of 14 amino acids. Trimming took 1 base from V and 7 from J; bases not matched to a gene: 1.

In this sample, this clonotype turned up many times. The rearrangement links TRBV12-3 or TRBV12-4 to TRBJ2-2, with 7 nucleotides matching TRBD2. V shed 7 bases and J 1 base; nucleotides not matched to a gene: 9. The CDR3 runs 16 residues. The CDR3 reads CASNLGASGNTGELFF. DNA of the CDR3: TGTGCCAGCAACCTCGGGGCTAGCGGGAACACCGGGGAGCTGTTTTTT.

This sequence joins TRBV21-1 and TRBJ1-3; the table assigns TRBD1, which was not confirmed against the DNA. TRBV21-1 is a recognized pseudogene. The CDR3 sequence is 15 residues long. The CDR3 region is CASIRDRRSGNTIYF. The CDR3 DNA is TGTGCCAGCATCCGGGACCGAAGATCTGGAAACACCATATATTTT.

A few counts support this clonotype. The chain combines TRBV6-2 or TRBV6-3 with TRBJ2-3; 10 nucleotides match TRBD2. The CDR3 consists of 13 residues. The V gene end was trimmed by 7 bases and the J gene end by 13 bases; junction bases not matched to a gene: 11. Per the germline V gene, CDR1 is MNHEY and CDR2 is SVGEGT. The CDR3 DNA follows: TGTGCCAGCACCTCCGTTAGCGGGGGGCCTGAGTATTTT. Translation gives CASTSVSGGPEYF.

The sample holds a few counts of this clonotype. This sequence joins TRBV12-3 or TRBV12-4 and TRBJ1-1; 7 bases are a match to TRBD1. The CDR3 totals 13 residues. With 4 bases clipped from V and 6 bases from J, the junction kept 5 bases outside the gene matches. The CDR3 is CASSSSGTAEAFF. CDR3 nucleotide sequence: TGTGCCAGCAGTTCTTCCGGGACAGCTGAAGCTTTCTTT.

The chain employs TRBV20-1 and TRBJ1-2; 8 bases are a match to TRBD1. The CDR3 loop spans 12 amino acids. J was trimmed by 7 bases and V by 3 bases; bases with no gene match: 4. Germline V CDR1 and CDR2: DFQATT, SNEGSKA (reference sequence). The CDR3 bases are TGCAGTGCTAGTCCGGACAGGGCTGGCTACACCTTC. Translation: CSASPDRAGYTF.